This T cell receptor beta chain emerged from a study of blood T cell repertoires in COVID-19. Generated by immunoSEQ multiplex PCR, the TCRdb table keeps only in-frame clones and is missing some. The repertoire holds about 78,000 clones, with roughly 88% as singletons. Germline CDR1 SGHDN, CDR2 FVKESK. With 2 bases removed from V and 0 bases from J, the gap between germline ends came to 10 bases. This CDR3 is 16 amino acids long. The chain employs TRBV14 and TRBJ2-2, with D unclear. What was sequenced was peripheral blood. This clonotype was obtained from a woman in her forties or fifties in a cohort sampled during active COVID-19. This CDR3 reads CASSQRLYANTGELFF. CDR3 in DNA: TGTGCCAGCAGCCAAAGACTCTACGCGAACACCGGGGAGCTGTTTTTT.